This T cell receptor beta chain was sequenced for a study of CD8 T cells in Susac syndrome. cDNA came from around 0.5 to 1 ug RNA primed by random hexamers. TCRdb re-derived calls from the immunoSEQ multiplex PCR reads in MiXCR, one entry per CDR3 protein. Of approximately 180,000 distinct CDR3 sequences listed, roughly 92% are singletons. Germline trimming cut 10 bases from V and 0 bases from J; bases unmatched to any gene: 2. CDR3 size: 14 residues. Per the germline V gene, CDR1 is MDHEN and CDR2 is SYDVKM. Sequencing of TCR beta was performed on blood CD8+ and CD4+ T cells. TEMRA cells were FACS-enriched, with CD8+ and CD4+ T cells isolated negatively.

Sequenced material: CD4+ T cells from PBMCs. The chain uses TRBV28 and TRBJ2-3; 12 positions match TRBD2. The clonotype originates from a human donor with multiple sclerosis. The CDR3 region has the DNA TGTGCCACCGGGACTAGCGGGAGCACAGATACGCAGTATTTT. It codes for CATGTSGSTDTQYF.